These 10 T cell receptor beta chains were all obtained from the same sample, sequenced in a study of OX40 agonist ivuxolimab in advanced cancers. The data were produced by immunoSEQ multiplex PCR, yet TCRdb's version contains in-frame clones alone and is incomplete. The sample shows more than 80,000 clones, roughly nine tenths of them seen only once. The specimen comprised CD4+ or CD8+ T cells sorted from blood, sampled in a trial of the OX40 agonist ivuxolimab. The receptors come from an adult with an advanced solid tumor such as melanoma, head and neck, liver or kidney cancer.

CDR3 in amino acids: CSARRGYEQYF. The CDR3 nucleotides read TGCAGTGCTAGACGGGGATACGAGCAGTACTTC. V is TRBV20-1 and J is TRBJ2-7, with D possibly matching TRBD2 (5 bases). Trimming cost V 2 bases and J 4 bases, with 6 bases left between them. CDR3 size: 11 residues. In germline, CDR1 is DFQATT, CDR2 SNEGSKA (reference sequence).

The chain links TRBV4-2 to TRBJ1-6; 7 positions agree with TRBD1. The V gene's germline CDR1 is LGHNA and CDR2 YNFKEQ. V trimming: 1 base; J trimming: 7 bases; junction bases outside the gene matches: 4. The CDR3 is 15 amino acids. This CDR3 reads CASSQGRGQNSPLHF. CDR3 sequence (DNA): TGTGCCAGCAGCCAAGGGAGGGGACAGAATTCACCCCTCCACTTT.

A note on this clone: Germline and junction disagree at one end, which may indicate a read error. The genes are TRBV7-7 and TRBJ2-5, with 12 bases matching TRBD2. CDR3 length equals 15 residues. Germline lookup yields CDR1 SSHAT and CDR2 FNYEAQ (reference sequence). The CDR3 spells CASSLGLAGGETQYF. The CDR3 DNA follows: TGTGCTAGCAGCTTGGGCCTAGCGGGAGGGGAGACCCAGTACTTC.

A word on this clone: At one boundary the junction diverges from the germline segment, which might be a read error. The J gene is TRBJ2-5, the V gene TRBV7-7; D assignment may be TRBD1 or TRBD2 (6 bases each). This CDR3 is built from 14 residues. Germline V gene data show CDR1 as SSHAT and CDR2 as FNYEAQ (reference sequence). The CDR3 reads CASSLGGFQETQYF. The CDR3, as DNA: TGTGCTAGCAGCTTAGGGGGGTTTCAAGAGACCCAGTACTTC.

The J gene is TRBJ1-3, the V gene TRBV11-2; D is perhaps TRBD1 (6 bases). The CDR3 runs 16 residues. Germline V CDR1 and CDR2: SGHAT, FQNNGV. With 5 bases removed from V and 0 bases from J, the gap between germline ends came to 14 bases. DNA of the CDR3: TGTGCCAGCAGCCTGACGGAGGGGGTCTCTGGAAACACCATATATTTT. Amino acids: CASSLTEGVSGNTIYF.

The V gene is TRBV7-3, the J gene TRBJ2-1; 8 nucleotides match TRBD2. After removal of 4 bases from V and 6 bases from J, the junction contained 5 bases not matched to a gene. CDR3 length: 14 residues. Germline V gene data show CDR1 as SGHTA and CDR2 as FQGTGA. In DNA form, the CDR3 reads TGTGCCAGCAGCTCGTCCGGGACTAGCAATGAGCAGTTCTTC. The encoded protein is CASSSSGTSNEQFF.

V and J are TRBV5-4 and TRBJ2-5; the match to TRBD2 covers 7 bases. J gave up 3 bases and V 4 bases, and 6 bases lay outside the gene matches. Germline loops: CDR1 SGHNT, CDR2 YYREEE (reference sequence). CDR3 length: 14 amino acids. Written as DNA, the CDR3 is TGTGCCAGCAGCCCCTCGGGGGGAGAAGAGACCCAGTACTTC. It yields the protein CASSPSGGEETQYF. Full variable domain (rest looked up from reference TRBV5-4 and TRBJ2-5): ETGVTQSPTHLIKTRGQQVTLRCSSQSGHNTVSWYQQALGQGPQFIFQYYREEENGRGNFPPRFSGLQFPNYSSELNVNALELDDSALYLCASSPSGGEETQYFGPGTRLLVL.

This clone was counted between two and nine times. The V gene is TRBV30, the J gene TRBJ1-5, with TRBD1 as a possible D gene (5 bases). There are 13 residues in the CDR3. The germline CDR1 and CDR2 sequences are GTSNPN and SVGIG (reference sequence). V shed 0 bases and J shed 6 bases, with 9 bases lying between them. For the CDR3, the DNA is TGTGCCTGGAGTGTCCAGGGAGGTCAGCCCCAGCATTTT. It specifies CAWSVQGGQPQHF.

This chain's CDR3 is CASSGQGQAGELFF. The CDR3 DNA is TGTGCCAGCAGTGGGCAGGGTCAGGCCGGGGAGCTGTTTTTT. This rearrangement joins TRBV6-1 to TRBJ2-2; the D gene is possibly TRBD1 (5 bases). V dropped 4 bases and J dropped 6 bases, with 12 bases sitting between them. CDR3 length equals 14 residues. CDR1 is MNHNS and CDR2 is SASEGT in the germline V gene.

V usage is TRBV7-9 and J usage is TRBJ1-2, with unresolved D. This CDR3 region has 16 residues. Germline V gene sequence: CDR1 SEHNR, CDR2 FQNEAQ (reference sequence). V was trimmed by 3 bases and J by 4 bases, leaving 18 bases between them. In DNA form, the CDR3 reads TGTGCCAGCAGCTTCGGAACCGGAAAAGAAAGCTATGGCTACACCTTC. Translating gives CASSFGTGKESYGYTF.